Ten or more counts support the clone carrying this T cell receptor (beta chain). Its antigen is unknown. The CDR3 length is 19 residues. In germline, CDR1 is KGHDR, CDR2 SFDVKD. V dropped 4 bases and J dropped 0 bases, with 22 bases sitting between them. This entry is derived from a study of molecular identifiers for immune sequencing clone quantification. Findings and caveats of the study: Researchers reportedly could pick up spiked Jurkat TCR RNA from one cell mixed into over 900,000 naive cells.

Researchers sorted naive CD8 T cells as cells that were CD8+CD4-CCR7+CD45RA+. TCRdb re-called the PCR reads with MiXCR, one entry per CDR3 protein. The table has about 68,000 distinct CDR3 sequences, around a sixth seen once. The sequencing input was naive CD8+ T cells from blood, with Jurkat cell RNA spiked in. As to subset: FACS-sorted CD8+CD4-CCR7+CD45RA+ naive T cells. The TCR originated in a human donor in good health. Some libraries in this study had Jurkat cell RNA spiked in. V gene TRBV24-1 combines with J gene TRBJ2-3; D tentatively reads TRBD1 or TRBD2 (5 bases each). The CDR3 bases are TGTGCCACCAGTGACCACGACGGGGTGACAGCGTCTAGCACAGATACGCAGTATTTT. The encoded protein is CATSDHDGVTASSTDTQYF.